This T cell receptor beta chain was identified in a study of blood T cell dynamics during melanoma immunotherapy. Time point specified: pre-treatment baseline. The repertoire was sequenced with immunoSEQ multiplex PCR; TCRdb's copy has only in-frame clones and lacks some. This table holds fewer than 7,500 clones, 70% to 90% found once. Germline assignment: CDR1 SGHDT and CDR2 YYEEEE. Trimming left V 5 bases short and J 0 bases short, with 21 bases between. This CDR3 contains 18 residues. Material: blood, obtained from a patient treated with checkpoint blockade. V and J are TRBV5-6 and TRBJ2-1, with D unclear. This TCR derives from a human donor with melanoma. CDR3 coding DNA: TGTGCCAGCAGTTCCCGAGCTGGCCGGTGGGGCTCCTACAATGAGCAGTTCTTC. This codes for CASSSRAGRWGSYNEQFF. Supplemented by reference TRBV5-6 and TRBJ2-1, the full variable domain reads DAGVTQSPTHLIKTRGQQVTLRCSPKSGHDTVSWYQQALGQGPQFIFQYYEEEERQRGNFPDRFSGHQFPNYSSELNVNALLLGDSALYLCASSSRAGRWGSYNEQFFGPGTRLTVL.